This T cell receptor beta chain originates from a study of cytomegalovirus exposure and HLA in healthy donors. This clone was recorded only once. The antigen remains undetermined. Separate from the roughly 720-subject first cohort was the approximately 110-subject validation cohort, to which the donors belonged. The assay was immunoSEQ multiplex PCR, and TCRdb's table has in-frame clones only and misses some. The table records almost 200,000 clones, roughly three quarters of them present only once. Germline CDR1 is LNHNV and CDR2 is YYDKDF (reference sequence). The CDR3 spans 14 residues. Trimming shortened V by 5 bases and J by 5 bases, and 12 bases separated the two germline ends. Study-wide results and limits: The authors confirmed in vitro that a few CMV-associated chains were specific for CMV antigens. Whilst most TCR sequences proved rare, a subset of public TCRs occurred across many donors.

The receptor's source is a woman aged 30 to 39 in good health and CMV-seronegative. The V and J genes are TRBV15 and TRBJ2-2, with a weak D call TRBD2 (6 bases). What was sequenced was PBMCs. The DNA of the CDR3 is TGTGCCACCAGCCTGGGCGGGGTAACCGGGGAGCTGTTTTTT. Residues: CATSLGGVTGELFF.